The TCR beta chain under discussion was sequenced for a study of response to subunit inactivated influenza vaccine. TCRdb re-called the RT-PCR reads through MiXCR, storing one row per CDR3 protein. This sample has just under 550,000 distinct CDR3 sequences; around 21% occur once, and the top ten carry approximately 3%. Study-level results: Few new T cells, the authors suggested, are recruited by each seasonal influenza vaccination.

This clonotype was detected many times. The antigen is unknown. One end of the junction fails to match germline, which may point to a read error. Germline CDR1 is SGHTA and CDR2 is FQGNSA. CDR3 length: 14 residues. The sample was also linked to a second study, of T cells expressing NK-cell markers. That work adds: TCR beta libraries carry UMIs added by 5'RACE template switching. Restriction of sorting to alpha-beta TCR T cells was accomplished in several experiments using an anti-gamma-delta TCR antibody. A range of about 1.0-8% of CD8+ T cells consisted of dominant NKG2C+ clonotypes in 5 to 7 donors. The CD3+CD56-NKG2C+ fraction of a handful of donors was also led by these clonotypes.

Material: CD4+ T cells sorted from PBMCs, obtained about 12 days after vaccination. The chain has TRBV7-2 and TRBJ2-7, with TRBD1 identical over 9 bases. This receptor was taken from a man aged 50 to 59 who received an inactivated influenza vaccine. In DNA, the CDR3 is TGCGCCAGCAGCTCACAGGGGGCCTCCTACGAGCAGTACTTC. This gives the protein CASSSQGASYEQYF.